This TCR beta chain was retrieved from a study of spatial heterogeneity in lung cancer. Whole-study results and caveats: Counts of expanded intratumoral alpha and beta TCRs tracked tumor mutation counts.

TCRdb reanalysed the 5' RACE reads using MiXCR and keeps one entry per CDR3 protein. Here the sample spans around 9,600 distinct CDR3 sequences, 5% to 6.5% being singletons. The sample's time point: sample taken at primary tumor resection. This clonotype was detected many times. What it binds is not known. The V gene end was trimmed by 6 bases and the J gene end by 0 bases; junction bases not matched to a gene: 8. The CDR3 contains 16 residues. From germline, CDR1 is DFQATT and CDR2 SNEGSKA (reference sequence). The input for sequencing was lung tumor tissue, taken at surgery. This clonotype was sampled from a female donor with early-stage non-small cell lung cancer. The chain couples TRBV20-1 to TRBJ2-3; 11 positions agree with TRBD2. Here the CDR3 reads CSAPPRTSGSTDTQYF. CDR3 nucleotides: TGCAGTGCCCCCCCCCGGACTAGCGGGAGCACAGATACGCAGTATTTT.